A single T cell receptor beta chain is shown here with its context. Antigen unknown. Uncontrolled infection, other autoimmune disease, pregnancy or lactation barred patients from enrollment. RNA transcripts provided the source from which TCR beta CDR3 regions were amplified. An initial round of RT-PCR targeting the TCR CDR3 relied on the HTBI primer set. TCRdb ran MiXCR on the multiplex PCR reads and lists one entry per CDR3 protein. The data hold around 97,000 distinct CDR3 sequences, with about 45% observed a single time. This CDR3 region has 15 residues. CDR1 is DFQATT and CDR2 is SNEGSKA in the germline V gene (reference sequence). The V segment lost 5 bases and the J segment 2 bases; nucleotides outside the gene matches: 4. The data stem from a study of T cells in Graves' hyperthyroidism and ophthalmopathy. Whole-study findings and limits: In the analysis, a 13 V-J model separated ophthalmopathy from stable hyperthyroidism.

The gene calls are TRBV20-1 and TRBJ1-5, with 12 bases fitting TRBD1. This TCR was recovered from a man in his forties or fifties with Graves' hyperthyroidism. Input material: blood. The CDR3 DNA follows: TGCAGTGCTGGGACAGGGGGCATGGGCAATCAGCCCCAGCATTTT. The encoded protein is CSAGTGGMGNQPQHF.